This is a list of T cell receptor beta chains from one sample in a study of CD8+ T cells in alopecia areata. Libraries were prepared by immunoSEQ multiplex PCR; TCRdb keeps only in-frame clonotypes and omits some of them. The sample lists tens of thousands of clones, over 25% occurring once. The sample was CD8+ T cells sorted from blood, taken at week 4, from a patient treated with tofacitinib. These receptors all come from a human donor with alopecia areata. CDR3s include the opening cysteine and the closing phenylalanine or tryptophan. The D gene is left open where the match is weak. Part of the rows lack a size; the others show once, few, many or a class for expanded clones.

CDR3 DNA: TGCAGCGTGGTGACAGGGTCCAATCAGCCCCAGCATTTT; CDR3 protein: CSVVTGSNQPQHF; D gene: TRBD1; J gene: TRBJ1-5; V gene: TRBV29-1; clone size: few
CDR3 DNA: TGCAGCGTCGAGACAGGGTACTACGAGCAGTACTTC; CDR3 protein: CSVETGYYEQYF; D gene: TRBD1; J gene: TRBJ2-7; V gene: TRBV29-1; clone size: NA
CDR3 DNA: TGTGCCACAGGGGGGGGGACTAGGAGCAATGAGCAGTTCTTC; CDR3 protein: CATGGGTRSNEQFF; D gene: NA; J gene: TRBJ2-1; V gene: TRBV6-5; clone size: few
CDR3 DNA: TGTGCCAGCAGCATCCTGGGAGGCTACGAGCAGTACTTC; CDR3 protein: CASSILGGYEQYF; D gene: NA; J gene: TRBJ2-7; V gene: TRBV11-2; clone size: NA
CDR3 DNA: TGTGCCTGGAGTGAAGGACTAGCGGGAGGCACAGATACGCAGTATTTT; CDR3 protein: CAWSEGLAGGTDTQYF; D gene: TRBD2; J gene: TRBJ2-3; V gene: TRBV30; clone size: NA
CDR3 DNA: TGTGCCAGCAGCTTCCGGCAGGGGACAGGGATGCATTTT; CDR3 protein: CASSFRQGTGMHF; D gene: TRBD1; J gene: TRBJ1-5; V gene: TRBV7-6; clone size: NA
CDR3 DNA: TGTGCCAGCAGCCAATCGGGCCTTAACCGGGAGCAGTACTTC; CDR3 protein: CASSQSGLNREQYF; D gene: NA; J gene: TRBJ2-7; V gene: TRBV6-5; clone size: NA
CDR3 DNA: TGTGCCAGCAGCTTAGAAGCGGGAGGGCTTTATACGCAGTATTTT; CDR3 protein: CASSLEAGGLYTQYF; D gene: TRBD2; J gene: TRBJ2-3; V gene: TRBV7-9; clone size: few
CDR3 DNA: TGTGCCAGCAGCGCGCTAGCGGGGTTCTCTGGGGCCAACGTCCTGACTTTC; CDR3 protein: CASSALAGFSGANVLTF; D gene: TRBD2; J gene: TRBJ2-6; V gene: TRBV7-8; clone size: medium-sized
CDR3 DNA: TGTGCCAGCAGCTTAGCGGTACGTGCCCAGTACTTC; CDR3 protein: CASSLAVRAQYF; D gene: NA; J gene: TRBJ2-5; V gene: TRBV7-9; clone size: NA
CDR3 DNA: TGTGCCAGCAGTAGACTAGCGGGAGACAATGAGCAGTTCTTC; CDR3 protein: CASSRLAGDNEQFF; D gene: TRBD2; J gene: TRBJ2-1; V gene: TRBV25-1; clone size: NA
CDR3 DNA: TGCAGCGTTTCGGGACTAGCGGACCACAATGAGCAGTTCTTC; CDR3 protein: CSVSGLADHNEQFF; D gene: TRBD2; J gene: TRBJ2-1; V gene: TRBV29-1; clone size: NA
CDR3 DNA: TGTGCCAGCAGCTTAAGGAGCTACGAGCAGTACTTC; CDR3 protein: CASSLRSYEQYF; D gene: NA; J gene: TRBJ2-7; V gene: TRBV11-2; clone size: NA
CDR3 DNA: TGTGCCAGCAGGGTTAAAAAGGCAAACACCGGGGAGCTGTTTTTT; CDR3 protein: CASRVKKANTGELFF; D gene: NA; J gene: TRBJ2-2; V gene: TRBV28; clone size: NA
CDR3 DNA: TGTGCCAGCAGTGATCGGGGGATGAGTGAAAAACTGTTTTTT; CDR3 protein: CASSDRGMSEKLFF; D gene: NA; J gene: TRBJ1-4; V gene: TRBV2; clone size: NA
CDR3 DNA: TGTGCAAGTCGCCCACACCACCGGGGCGGGGGAAATGAGCAGTTCTTC; CDR3 protein: CASRPHHRGGGNEQFF; D gene: NA; J gene: TRBJ2-1; V gene: TRBV12-2; clone size: NA
CDR3 DNA: TGCAGCGCCCTAGCGGGAGGGCCGAGGGAGCAGTACTTC; CDR3 protein: CSALAGGPREQYF; D gene: TRBD2; J gene: TRBJ2-7; V gene: TRBV29-1; clone size: few
CDR3 DNA: TGTGCCAGCAGGGGTGCCGGGACAGTGACCTATGGCTACACCTTC; CDR3 protein: CASRGAGTVTYGYTF; D gene: TRBD1; J gene: TRBJ1-2; V gene: TRBV5-6; clone size: NA
CDR3 DNA: TGTGCCAGCAGCTTAGGTGGGGGCCTGCAAGAGACCCAGTACTTC; CDR3 protein: CASSLGGGLQETQYF; D gene: NA; J gene: TRBJ2-5; V gene: TRBV6-5; clone size: few
CDR3 DNA: TGTGCCAGCAGCTTACTGCGGAATGAGCAGTTCTTC; CDR3 protein: CASSLLRNEQFF; D gene: NA; J gene: TRBJ2-1; V gene: TRBV7-9; clone size: few
CDR3 DNA: TGCAGCGTTGAAGGGGGGCTCTTCTATGGCTACACCTTC; CDR3 protein: CSVEGGLFYGYTF; D gene: NA; J gene: TRBJ1-2; V gene: TRBV29-1; clone size: NA
CDR3 DNA: TGCAGCGCCCCCGGGACCCGAGGGGGCTACACCTTC; CDR3 protein: CSAPGTRGGYTF; D gene: NA; J gene: TRBJ1-2; V gene: TRBV29-1; clone size: NA
CDR3 DNA: TGCAGCGTTCACTGGGAGGGAACCTACGAGCAGTACTTC; CDR3 protein: CSVHWEGTYEQYF; D gene: TRBD2; J gene: TRBJ2-7; V gene: TRBV29-1; clone size: NA
CDR3 DNA: TGCAGCGTTGAAGGGGTCACTGAAGCTTTCTTT; CDR3 protein: CSVEGVTEAFF; D gene: NA; J gene: TRBJ1-1; V gene: TRBV29-1; clone size: few
CDR3 DNA: TGTGCCTGGAGTTGGGAAAGGAATGAGCAGTTCTTC; CDR3 protein: CAWSWERNEQFF; D gene: NA; J gene: TRBJ2-1; V gene: TRBV30; clone size: NA
CDR3 DNA: TGTGCCTGGAGTGTACTTTCGGGGGTGGATGAGCAGTTCTTC; CDR3 protein: CAWSVLSGVDEQFF; D gene: NA; J gene: TRBJ2-1; V gene: TRBV30; clone size: few
CDR3 DNA: TGTGCCAGCAGCGGGGACAGATTGAACACTGAAGCTTTCTTT; CDR3 protein: CASSGDRLNTEAFF; D gene: TRBD1; J gene: TRBJ1-1; V gene: TRBV5-6; clone size: NA
CDR3 DNA: TGCAGCGTTGAACTTGTTGGCTTAACAGATACGCAGTATTTT; CDR3 protein: CSVELVGLTDTQYF; D gene: NA; J gene: TRBJ2-3; V gene: TRBV29-1; clone size: NA
CDR3 DNA: TGTGCCACCAGCATCAGTGACAGATACACCGGGGAGCTGTTTTTT; CDR3 protein: CATSISDRYTGELFF; D gene: NA; J gene: TRBJ2-2; V gene: TRBV15; clone size: few
CDR3 DNA: TGTGCCAGCAGCGAGGACCGGAGCAATGAGCAGTTCTTC; CDR3 protein: CASSEDRSNEQFF; D gene: NA; J gene: TRBJ2-1; V gene: TRBV9; clone size: many
CDR3 DNA: TGTGCCAGCAGTTACTCGCCTTCGACAGAAAACACTGAAGCTTTCTTT; CDR3 protein: CASSYSPSTENTEAFF; D gene: NA; J gene: TRBJ1-1; V gene: TRBV6-5; clone size: NA
CDR3 DNA: TGTGCCAGCAGCCCCATTTCGGTAGGGAACACTGAAGCTTTCTTT; CDR3 protein: CASSPISVGNTEAFF; D gene: NA; J gene: TRBJ1-1; V gene: TRBV7-9; clone size: once
CDR3 DNA: TGTGCCAGCAGGATGGGGGAGCGCTCCTACGAGCAGTACTTC; CDR3 protein: CASRMGERSYEQYF; D gene: NA; J gene: TRBJ2-7; V gene: TRBV28; clone size: once
CDR3 DNA: TGTGCCTGGAGTGGTGATAGCACTGAAGCTTTCTTT; CDR3 protein: CAWSGDSTEAFF; D gene: NA; J gene: TRBJ1-1; V gene: TRBV30; clone size: few
CDR3 DNA: TGTGCCAGTAGTATGAATACCGGGGAGCTGTTTTTT; CDR3 protein: CASSMNTGELFF; D gene: NA; J gene: TRBJ2-2; V gene: TRBV19; clone size: few
CDR3 DNA: TGCAGCGTTGAGGGGTGGACAGGGGTTAAAAACATTCAGTACTTC; CDR3 protein: CSVEGWTGVKNIQYF; D gene: TRBD1; J gene: TRBJ2-4; V gene: TRBV29-1; clone size: few
CDR3 DNA: TGTGCCAGCAGCTTAGTACAGAACAATGAGCAGTTCTTC; CDR3 protein: CASSLVQNNEQFF; D gene: NA; J gene: TRBJ2-1; V gene: TRBV11-3; clone size: NA
CDR3 DNA: TGCGCCAGCAGCCAAGTTAGGAATCAGCCCCAGCATTTT; CDR3 protein: CASSQVRNQPQHF; D gene: NA; J gene: TRBJ1-5; V gene: TRBV4-1; clone size: few
CDR3 DNA: TGCGCCAGCAGCTCCGGACAGGGTGACACTGAAGCTTTCTTT; CDR3 protein: CASSSGQGDTEAFF; D gene: TRBD1; J gene: TRBJ1-1; V gene: TRBV5-1; clone size: NA
CDR3 DNA: TGCAGCGTCTGGGGTGGGGAGCTGTTTTTT; CDR3 protein: CSVWGGELFF; D gene: NA; J gene: TRBJ2-2; V gene: TRBV29-1; clone size: NA
CDR3 DNA: TGTGCCAGCAGACGGTGCTATAGCAATCAGCCCCAGCATTTT; CDR3 protein: CASRRCYSNQPQHF; D gene: NA; J gene: TRBJ1-5; V gene: TRBV21-1; clone size: few
CDR3 DNA: TGTGCCAGCATGGGACTAGCGGGAGATTTGCGGAACACCGGGGAGCTGTTTTTT; CDR3 protein: CASMGLAGDLRNTGELFF; D gene: TRBD2; J gene: TRBJ2-2; V gene: TRBV2; clone size: once
CDR3 DNA: TGCGCCAGCAGCCAAGTTAGCGGGGGTTACGAGCAGTACTTC; CDR3 protein: CASSQVSGGYEQYF; D gene: TRBD2; J gene: TRBJ2-7; V gene: TRBV4-1; clone size: NA
CDR3 DNA: TGTGCCTGGGACGGAAACACTGAAGCTTTCTTT; CDR3 protein: CAWDGNTEAFF; D gene: NA; J gene: TRBJ1-1; V gene: TRBV30; clone size: NA
CDR3 DNA: TGTGCCAGCAAAAATTCAGGAGTACCAGAGACCCAGTACTTC; CDR3 protein: CASKNSGVPETQYF; D gene: NA; J gene: TRBJ2-5; V gene: TRBV11-2; clone size: NA
CDR3 DNA: TGTGCCACCGGACAGCGGGAGATCGACAAAAACATTCAGTACTTC; CDR3 protein: CATGQREIDKNIQYF; D gene: TRBD2; J gene: TRBJ2-4; V gene: TRBV15; clone size: NA
CDR3 DNA: TGTGCCAGCGGCGGCGGGGGATCCTACAATGAGCAGTTCTTC; CDR3 protein: CASGGGGSYNEQFF; D gene: TRBD2; J gene: TRBJ2-1; V gene: TRBV6-4; clone size: many
CDR3 DNA: TGCAGCGTCCCCACAGGGGAAGGCTACACCTTC; CDR3 protein: CSVPTGEGYTF; D gene: TRBD1; J gene: TRBJ1-2; V gene: TRBV29-1; clone size: NA
CDR3 DNA: TGTGCCAGCAGTTTTCAAAGTTATACCTACGAGCAGTACTTC; CDR3 protein: CASSFQSYTYEQYF; D gene: NA; J gene: TRBJ2-7; V gene: TRBV27; clone size: NA
CDR3 DNA: TGTGCCAGCATGGGCACTAGCGGATCCTACCGGGGGCAGTATTTT; CDR3 protein: CASMGTSGSYRGQYF; D gene: TRBD2; J gene: TRBJ2-3; V gene: TRBV2; clone size: few
CDR3 DNA: TGTGCCACCAGCAGAGATCGGCCGGGTCAGCCCCAGCATTTT; CDR3 protein: CATSRDRPGQPQHF; D gene: NA; J gene: TRBJ1-5; V gene: TRBV15; clone size: few